The present T cell receptor (beta chain) was sequenced within a study of cytomegalovirus exposure and HLA in healthy donors (dated by TCRdb to about 2017). At the level of the whole study: According to an earlier analysis of several hundred of the donors, roughly 180 million T cells yielded 90 million to 140 million unique TCR beta sequences and roughly 280 Gb of sequence data. Approximately 310 gigabases of sequencing data and around 87 million unique TCR sequences were included in an early release covering several hundred HLA-typed donors. Of the 350 to 450 genotyped donors, approximately 80% fell in the genetic ancestry cluster associated with self-reported Caucasian donors. The study aimed to test whether signatures of past pathogen exposure could be identified by cataloging public T cell receptors. The study used immunosequencing to profile the T cell repertoires of 600 to 850 subjects and linked those repertoires to cytomegalovirus serostatus. A separate validation cohort of roughly 120 different subjects was used in addition to the approximately 640-subject first cohort. To predict cytomegalovirus infection status, the study combined high-throughput TCR immunosequencing, statistical association of individual TCRs with disease status, and machine learning. A later analysis re-analyzed previously published TCR beta repertoires from hundreds of donors and added high-resolution HLA genotyping to study TCR occurrence patterns. Rather than using new phenotypic data, the later analysis identified candidate immune exposures from TCR beta sequences and from how often those sequences occurred across donors. An earlier analysis of several hundred of the donors used high-throughput TCR beta sequencing to judge whether each TCR beta V gene segment behaved as functional or pseudogenic. Alongside the repertoire data, information on donor age, sex, ethnicity and CMV serostatus was compiled. In a later genetic analysis, genome-wide SNP genotypes for 398 of the 666 donors were used, and that subset was treated as a discovery cohort. All discovery cohort repertoires had been generated on a single sequencing platform. HLA typing covered class I and class II loci at four-digit resolution. The number of typed donors differed by locus: 629-630 for A, B, C, DRB1 and DQB1; roughly 510 for DQA1; 600 to 610 for DPA1; and roughly 450 for DPB1. Roughly 5 DR-DQ haplotypes were handled as single units for association and clustering because linkage in the cohort was strong. Among 300 to 450 genotyped donors of the cohort, an average of around 240,000 unique TCR beta nucleotide sequences were sequenced per donor, 15% to 20% of them non-productive.

Paper-wide results and their limitations: A few of the identified cytomegalovirus-associated TCR beta chains were confirmed in vitro to be specific for cytomegalovirus antigens. A cluster of highly shared sequence variants was judged likely to be a technical artifact of the sequencing pipeline. Sequencing depth was assumed to be roughly uniform across donors in the presence/absence analyses, though that assumption may not hold. Specific HLA alleles were associated with around 18,000 TCR beta sequences at a false discovery rate of 0.05 in a later analysis. In the study, roughly 160 TCR beta chains were listed as associated with cytomegalovirus. A later analysis reported that several top co-occurrence clusters appeared linked to parvovirus B19, influenza, CMV and Epstein-Barr virus. The only immune exposure information available for the cohort was CMV serostatus. The authors suggested that the approach could potentially be extended to other disease states and immunological phenotypes. Broadly in line with IMGT annotations, most TCR beta V segments showed up in productive rearrangements about 87% or about 30% of the time in an earlier analysis of approximately 600 of the donors. Because the 87-base-pair reads could not distinguish some IMGT-functional V segments, including TRBV6-2 and TRBV6-3, those segments were excluded. Across donors, most TCR sequences were observed very rarely, whereas some public TCRs were present in many individuals. Over 15 rarely observed V segments, including chromosome 9 orphons, were excluded from the earlier analysis of a few hundred of the donors because counts were too low. A later analysis found that HLA-associated TCR beta chains were more clonally expanded and had lower generation probabilities than equally common non-associated chains. A later genetic analysis reported fewer N-insertions in productive TCRs among donors in an Asian-associated ancestry cluster than the roughly 700-donor mean. Because some donors lacked HLA typing at each locus, the association tests relied only on the typed subset. In a later analysis, the rate of TCR association differed among HLA loci, with DRB1 alleles having the most associated TCRs and HLA-C alleles having the fewest. Cytomegalovirus status was reported to be diagnosed by the classifier with high specificity and sensitivity in both the original and validation cohorts. A further reported finding was that TCR beta sequences accurately predicted the HLA-A and HLA-B alleles for most subjects in the first cohort. Correlated functional status among segregating V segments might reflect linkage disequilibrium, but an unknown experimental factor could not be ruled out. When HLA alleles, especially DR and DQ, strongly co-occurred, attributing TCR associations to individual alleles was difficult. Most CMV-associated TCR beta chains appeared to be HLA-restricted in a later analysis, and the HLA associations seemed to be driven largely by CMV exposure. V-gene and J-gene trimming of TCR beta chains was associated with a missense DCLRE1C variant in a later genetic analysis, and the association was replicated in an independent cohort. The cohort was sequenced for TCR beta chains only, and without alpha or paired-chain data the features that could be detected were limited.

Turning to this clone: This clone's antigen is unknown.

The cohort consisted of some 670 healthy bone marrow donors. At the time of sampling, all cohort members were nominally healthy, though unrecorded immune exposures were likely present. The donor tested CMV seropositive, placing the donor among the approximately 310 seropositive members of the cohort. Every donor gave a peripheral blood sample, and the peripheral blood mononuclear cells from that sample were used for TCR beta sequencing. The Qiagen DNeasy Blood Extraction Kit was used to extract genomic DNA from the blood cell samples. Including the terminal cysteine and phenylalanine, the CDR3 comprises 13 residues. Only the CDR3 region is kept as DNA, spanning 39 bases read in frame from base 1. Relative to germline, V is 4 bases shorter and J is 3 bases shorter, with 10 bases between their ends. For CDR1 and CDR2, the germline V gene (reference sequence) lists SGHNT and YYREEE. Library generation was performed with the immunoSEQ multiplex PCR assay. For the multiplex PCR, a mixture combining 60 forward primers for TCR Vbeta segments and 13 reverse primers for TCR Jbeta segments was used. A multiplex PCR assay on genomic DNA amplified the CDR3 region of rearranged TCR beta genes. Amplified TCR beta libraries were sequenced as 87-base-pair reads on the Illumina HiSeq System. The published analysis was carried out like this. Across the 640 or so repertoires, a later analysis counted 80 million or so unique TCR beta chains, roughly 11 million of which were shared by at least two donors. A nearest-neighbor algorithm error-corrected the raw reads and collapsed the reads into unique sequences, merging closely related sequences to remove PCR and sequencing errors. Alignment of CDR3 sequences to IMGT reference sequences was used to assign V, D and J gene segments. Each retained sequence needed at least a six-nucleotide match to both a V gene segment and a J gene segment. A rearrangement counted as productive if the CDR3 had no stop codons and remained in frame with V and J, and every other rearrangement counted as non-productive. CDR3 was defined by IMGT convention, running from the second conserved V-encoded cysteine to the conserved J-encoded phenylalanine. The earlier analysis of about 610 of the donors excluded any sequence lacking an unambiguous match to a single V gene segment. An earlier analysis of several hundred of the donors called V segments functional above 56.7% productive rearrangements and segregating when the between-donor standard deviation exceeded 5%. A statistical classification framework was developed to diagnose cytomegalovirus status using the catalog of TCR beta chain sequences. V and J gene assignment, in a later analysis, came from comparing TCR nucleotide sequences with IMGT/GENE-DB human TR gene sequences. In a later analysis, CDR3 sequences and most-parsimonious VDJ recombination scenarios were assigned using the TCRdist pipeline. In a later analysis, each TCR beta chain was defined by its CDR3 amino acid sequence together with its V-gene family, and reads without a unique V-gene family were excluded. A later analysis removed nearly 600 highly shared, low-generation-probability nucleotide sequences to deal with suspected cross-contamination and a sequencing artifact. A later analysis calculated a clonal expansion index for each public chain from normalized within-repertoire ranks of inferred template counts. A later analysis computed generation probabilities with a VDJ recombination model fitted to out-of-frame rearrangements, and checked the results against IGoR. A later analysis scored TCR-TCR, TCR-HLA and TCR-CMV co-occurrence with hypergeometric tests, applying a repertoire-size bias correction to TCR pairs. False discovery rates were estimated in a later analysis by permuting HLA or CMV assignments 20 times. In a later analysis, co-occurring TCRs were grouped using DBSCAN, with TCRdist sequence similarity added in when clustering inside HLA-allele-positive subsets. Repertoires with fewer than 30,000 or more than 120,000 public chains, plus five repertoires with anomalous nucleotide sharing, were excluded from co-occurrence clustering. TCRdb mirrors the immuneACCESS table, restricted to in-frame sequences. Some clones are absent from its copies; in checked studies, under half trace to an unresolved V gene, and the reason for the others is unknown. That table furnishes V, J and clone size, whereas the DNA furnished D and trimming. The table for this sample lists approximately 70,000 clones. The top ten constitute roughly 4.7% of the sample.

This TCR was recovered from a woman aged 40 to 50 in good health and CMV-seropositive. What was sequenced was PBMCs. Recombination joined TRBV5-4 with TRBJ2-5; possibly the D gene is TRBD1, per 5 matching bases. The DNA reads TGTGCCAGCAGCGCTTTAGGGGAAGAGACCCAGTACTTC. This yields the protein CASSALGEETQYF.